Listed here are 23 T cell receptor beta chains from one sample, sequenced in a study of molecular identifiers for immune sequencing clone quantification. TCRdb re-derived calls from the PCR reads in MiXCR, one entry per CDR3 protein. The table shows approximately 590,000 distinct CDR3 sequences, with less than 30% occurring only once. Sequenced material: naive CD8+ T cells from blood, with Jurkat cell RNA spiked in. Stated subset: FACS-sorted CD8+CD4-CCR7+CD45RA+ naive T cells. These receptors were taken from a human donor in good health. Some libraries in this study had Jurkat cell RNA spiked in.

This clonotype has ten or more counts. The chain joins TRBV9 to TRBJ2-3; either TRBD1 or TRBD2 may fit D (5 bases each). CDR1 and CDR2 (germline): SGDLS, YYNGEE. The V gene lost 2 bases and the J gene lost 4 bases, with 14 bases spanning the gap. This CDR3 comprises 15 residues. CDR3 region: CASSVTGTYADTQYF. CDR3 DNA sequence: TGTGCCAGCAGCGTCACGGGGACGTATGCAGATACGCAGTATTTT.

This clonotype was counted ten times or more. The chain recombines TRBV20-1 with TRBJ2-7; D not certain. From germline, CDR1 is DFQATT and CDR2 SNEGSKA (reference sequence). The length of the CDR3 is 16 residues. Trimming removed 1 base at V and 0 bases at J, with 16 bases between. CDR3 protein: CSARGVHRSSSYEQYF. For the CDR3, the DNA is TGCAGTGCTAGAGGGGTACACCGATCAAGCTCCTACGAGCAGTACTTC.

For this clonotype: A much larger clone sits a single nucleotide away, making a read error possible. The J gene is TRBJ2-5, the V gene TRBV24-1; unclear D gene. Germline V CDR1 and CDR2: KGHDR, SFDVKD. The length of the CDR3 is 11 residues. CDR3 region: CAASDLKTQYF. Written as DNA, the CDR3 is TGTGCCGCCAGTGATTTAAAGACCCAGTACTTC.

The table lists this clonotype with a few counts. The CDR3 bases are TGTGCCAGCAGTGACAGGGGGATGGTTGAAGCTTTCTTT. Its protein is CASSDRGMVEAFF. The genes are TRBV2 and TRBJ1-1; 7 nucleotides line up with TRBD1. CDR1 and CDR2 (germline): SNHLY, FYNNEI. The CDR3 length is 13 residues. Unmatched junction bases numbered 5, after V lost 3 bases and J lost 7 bases.

This clonotype was counted at least ten times. The chain combines TRBV20-1 with TRBJ2-7; D remains unclear. Trimming stripped 5 bases from V and 3 bases from J, with 17 bases between. The CDR3 totals 14 residues. Germline-derived CDR1 and CDR2 are DFQATT and SNEGSKA (reference sequence). The CDR3 coding sequence is TGCAGTGCTCCCCTCTCGCGCAATAACTACGAGCAGTACTTC. Amino acids: CSAPLSRNNYEQYF.

This clonotype was observed many times. The chain couples TRBV12-3 or TRBV12-4 to TRBJ2-5, with TRBD1 matching 7 bases. V was pared by 10 bases and J by 2 bases, with 7 bases of the junction left unmatched. There are 13 residues in the CDR3. The CDR3, as DNA: TGTGCCACTAGGGACAGTCTGCAAGAGACCCAGTACTTC. Residues: CATRDSLQETQYF.

This clonotype came up many times. The chain employs TRBV20-1 and TRBJ2-3; 13 positions match TRBD2. Germline V gene lookup returns CDR1 DFQATT and CDR2 SNEGSKA (reference sequence). The CDR3 is 19 residues long. The ends lost 6 bases at V and 2 bases at J; junction bases unmatched: 17. In DNA form, the CDR3 reads TGCAGTGCAGCATTAGGACTAGCGGGGGTACAAATATACACAGATACGCAGTATTTT. This codes for CSAALGLAGVQIYTDTQYF.

The chain couples TRBV5-1 to TRBJ2-7, with D unclear. The ends were cut back, 2 bases at V and 4 bases at J, with 16 bases in the middle. This CDR3 has 15 residues. The germline CDR1 and CDR2 sequences are SGHRS and YFSETQ. The chain's CDR3 is CASSFLGSETYEQYF. In nucleotides, the CDR3 is TGCGCCAGCAGCTTCTTAGGGTCGGAAACTTACGAGCAGTACTTC.

Worth noting for this clonotype: A much larger clone differs by one base, so this may be a read error. Here the CDR3 omits its conserved ending phenylalanine or tryptophan, so a read error is the likely source. The chain recombines TRBV29-1 with TRBJ2-7, with 8 nucleotides matching TRBD1. Looked up from germline, CDR1 is SQVTM and CDR2 is ANQGSEA. Germline trimming cut 7 bases from V and 4 bases from J; bases unmatched to any gene: 6. The CDR3 spans 12 residues. The CDR3 spells CSAGGSPYEQYL. The CDR3 DNA sequence: TGCAGCGCAGGGGGCAGTCCATACGAGCAGTACCTC.

This chain links TRBV4-3 with TRBJ1-1, with 7 bases aligning to TRBD1. The CDR3 spans 13 residues. Trimming took 1 base from V and 6 from J; bases not matched to a gene: 2. Germline CDR1 is LGHNA and CDR2 is YSLEER. The CDR3 DNA is TGCGCCAGCAGCCAAGGACAGGGCGCTGAAGCTTTCTTT. Its protein product is CASSQGQGAEAFF.

This clonotype has at least ten counts. V gene TRBV5-4 combines with J gene TRBJ2-3, with 7 nucleotides matching TRBD1. The length of the CDR3 is 15 residues. Unmatched junction bases numbered 7, after V lost 3 bases and J lost 3 bases. Germline CDR1 reads SGHNT; CDR2 reads YYREEE (reference sequence). CDR3 region: CASSSLDRETDTQYF. The CDR3 DNA is TGTGCCAGCAGCTCATTAGACAGGGAGACAGATACGCAGTATTTT.

As regards this clonotype: No DNA is shown, since the ends of the CDR3 on it are uncertain; the CDR3 is the one TCRdb lists. The chain uses TRBV12-3 or TRBV12-4 and TRBJ2-2; the D call in the table, TRBD1, was not verified against the DNA. The CDR3 has 15 amino acids, counting both end residues. The CDR3 loop is CASSFGQGITGEPFF.

The chain carries TRBV18 and TRBJ2-5, with D maybe TRBD1 (5 bases). The CDR3 has 13 amino acids. Trimming took 1 base from V and 4 from J, leaving 7 bases between them. CDR1 is KGHSH and CDR2 is LQKENI in the germline V gene. The DNA of the CDR3 is TGTGCCAGCTCACCACGACAGCCAGAGACCCAGTACTTC. Translation gives CASSPRQPETQYF.

This clonotype was seen a handful of times. V and J are TRBV19 and TRBJ1-5; 9 nucleotides line up with TRBD1. This CDR3 has 15 amino acids. Germline V gives CDR1 LNHDA, CDR2 SQIVND (reference sequence). V lost 3 bases to trimming and J lost 4 bases; unmatched junction nucleotides: 4. The CDR3 loop reads CASSIGTGSNQPQHF. The CDR3 coding sequence is TGTGCCAGTAGTATCGGGACAGGGTCTAATCAGCCCCAGCATTTT.

This clonotype was seen a handful of times. The chain is built from TRBV7-9 and TRBJ2-7; TRBD1 aligns across 11 bases. The junction had 3 bases not matched to a gene; V was cut back by 0 bases and J by 5 bases. The germline CDR1 and CDR2 sequences are SEHNR and FQNEAQ (reference sequence). The CDR3 spans 15 residues. The CDR3 reads CASSLAGTGGDEQYF. CDR3 nucleotide sequence: TGTGCCAGCAGCTTAGCCGGGACAGGGGGGGACGAGCAGTACTTC.

A note on this clonotype: The junction does not match germline at one end; this may be a read error. The V and J genes are TRBV7-9 and TRBJ2-3; 12 bases are a match to TRBD2. CDR3 size: 15 residues. CDR1 and CDR2 from the germline V gene are SEHNR and FQNEAQ (reference sequence). CDR3 amino acids: CASSRTSGDTDTEYF. The CDR3 bases are TGTGCCAGCAGCAGGACTAGCGGGGACACAGATACGGAGTATTTT.

This clonotype has more than one count but fewer than ten. The rearrangement links TRBV7-2 to TRBJ2-7, with D perhaps assigned TRBD1 or TRBD2 (6 bases each). The germline CDR1 and CDR2 sequences are SGHTA and FQGNSA. Trimming pared 1 base from V and 2 bases from J, leaving 12 bases between. CDR3 length: 15 residues. CDR3 in amino acids: CASSLEGGLPYEQYF. The CDR3 DNA reads TGTGCCAGCAGCTTAGAAGGGGGGCTACCCTACGAGCAGTACTTC.

For this clonotype: This may be a read error: a much more frequent sequence differs by one nucleotide. The chain links TRBV4-3 to TRBJ2-7; D gene uncertain. The germline V gene encodes CDR1 LGHNA and CDR2 YSLEER. Trimming cost V 0 bases and J 3 bases, with 9 bases left between them. This CDR3 spans 14 amino acids. This CDR3 is CASSQERRHYEQYF. CDR3 coding DNA: TGCGCCAGCAGCCAAGAACGACGGCACTACGAGCAGTACTTC.

This clonotype was seen at least ten times. The rearrangement joins TRBV5-6 to TRBJ1-1; no reliable D call. The germline V and J ends were trimmed by 4 bases and 0 bases, with 1 base remaining between them. CDR3 length: 11 amino acids. Germline V gene lookup returns CDR1 SGHDT and CDR2 YYEEEE. The CDR3 bases are TGTGCCAGCAGCATGAACACTGAAGCTTTCTTT. This sequence encodes CASSMNTEAFF.

This clonotype showed up many times. The chain employs TRBV28 and TRBJ1-5, with D possibly TRBD1 on 6 matching bases. The CDR3 is 17 residues long. Trimming removed 4 bases from V and 0 bases from J, with 16 bases in between. CDR1 and CDR2 (germline): MDHEN, SYDVKM. The CDR3 is CASSYGSGGASNQPQHF. CDR3 nucleotides: TGTGCCAGCAGTTACGGTTCTGGGGGGGCTAGCAATCAGCCCCAGCATTTT.

The rearrangement uses TRBV7-9 and TRBJ1-2, with no clear D. Germline V gene sequence: CDR1 SEHNR, CDR2 FQNEAQ (reference sequence). This CDR3 comprises 16 residues. V was clipped by 6 bases and J by 0 bases, with 17 bases between them. In nucleotides, the CDR3 is TGTGCCAGCAGTCAAGTGGGTAAAGCCACTAACTATGGCTACACCTTC. This sequence encodes CASSQVGKATNYGYTF.

Concerning this clonotype itself: A single base separates this from a much larger clone, so it may be a read error. The chain has TRBV5-1 and TRBJ2-7; D tentatively fits TRBD1 or TRBD2 (5 bases each). CDR3 length: 15 amino acids. Germline V CDR1 and CDR2: SGHRS, YFSETQ. V lost 4 bases and J 0 bases, leaving 14 bases between the germline ends. For the CDR3, the DNA is TGCGCCAGCAGCAAAGGGCCAGGGAGCTCCTACGAGCAGTACTTC. It specifies CASSKGPGSSYEQYF. The full variable domain, with the rest looked up from reference TRBV5-1 and TRBJ2-7, is KAGVTQTPRYLIKTRGQQVTLSCSPISGHRSVSWYQQTPGQGLQFLFEYFSETQRNKGNFPGRFSGRQFSNSRSEMNVSTLELGDSALYLCASSKGPGSSYEQYFGPGTRLTVT.

This clonotype was recorded at least ten times. The chain carries TRBV15 and TRBJ2-4, with D possibly being TRBD1 (5 bases). Germline V gene data show CDR1 as LNHNV and CDR2 as YYDKDF (reference sequence). The CDR3 is 16 residues long. Trimming pared 5 bases from V and 0 bases from J, leaving 14 bases between. The CDR3 reads CATSRDRNLAKNIQYF. CDR3 coding DNA: TGTGCCACCAGCCGCGACAGAAATCTAGCCAAAAACATTCAGTACTTC.